This TCR beta chain was captured by sequencing in a study of human T cells and chemical hapten exposure. Per germline, CDR1 LNHDA and CDR2 SQIVND (reference sequence). Trimming took 6 bases from V and 6 from J; bases not matched to a gene: 9. The CDR3 has 15 amino acids. Unique molecular identifiers were attached to individual cDNA molecules during library preparation. The authors' processing: Ranging from roughly 20,000 to 690,600, TCR counts per sample had a median value of approximately 95,000. A single record per CDR3 protein comes from TCRdb applying MiXCR to the reads. The V and J calls shown here were made by TCRdb, not taken from the authors' results. The sample contains about 120,000 distinct CDR3 sequences, approximately 9% of which appear only once. The total RNA was obtained from whole blood that was not fractionated.

Material: whole blood. This sequence was found in a human donor in good health. Some clones in this sample may be carry-over from other donors' samples. This sequence joins TRBV19 and TRBJ2-1; 9 bases match TRBD2. The CDR3 reads CASSLAGAHVNEQFF. The CDR3 DNA reads TGTGCCAGTAGCTTAGCGGGAGCCCATGTCAATGAGCAGTTCTTC.